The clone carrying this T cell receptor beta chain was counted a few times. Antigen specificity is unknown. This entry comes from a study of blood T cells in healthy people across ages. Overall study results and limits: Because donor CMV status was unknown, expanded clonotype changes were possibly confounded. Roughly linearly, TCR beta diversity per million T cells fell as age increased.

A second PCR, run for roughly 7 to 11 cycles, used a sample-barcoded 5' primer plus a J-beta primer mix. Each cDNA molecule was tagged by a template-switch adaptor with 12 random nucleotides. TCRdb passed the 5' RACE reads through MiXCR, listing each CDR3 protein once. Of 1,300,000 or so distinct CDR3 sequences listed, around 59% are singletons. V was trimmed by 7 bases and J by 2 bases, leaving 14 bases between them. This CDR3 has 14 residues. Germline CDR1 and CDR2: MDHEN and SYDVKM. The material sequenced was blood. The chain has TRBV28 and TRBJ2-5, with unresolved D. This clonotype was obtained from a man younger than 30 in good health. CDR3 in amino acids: CASTPHRVQETQYF. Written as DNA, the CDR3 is TGTGCCAGCACACCCCACCGGGTTCAAGAGACCCAGTACTTC.